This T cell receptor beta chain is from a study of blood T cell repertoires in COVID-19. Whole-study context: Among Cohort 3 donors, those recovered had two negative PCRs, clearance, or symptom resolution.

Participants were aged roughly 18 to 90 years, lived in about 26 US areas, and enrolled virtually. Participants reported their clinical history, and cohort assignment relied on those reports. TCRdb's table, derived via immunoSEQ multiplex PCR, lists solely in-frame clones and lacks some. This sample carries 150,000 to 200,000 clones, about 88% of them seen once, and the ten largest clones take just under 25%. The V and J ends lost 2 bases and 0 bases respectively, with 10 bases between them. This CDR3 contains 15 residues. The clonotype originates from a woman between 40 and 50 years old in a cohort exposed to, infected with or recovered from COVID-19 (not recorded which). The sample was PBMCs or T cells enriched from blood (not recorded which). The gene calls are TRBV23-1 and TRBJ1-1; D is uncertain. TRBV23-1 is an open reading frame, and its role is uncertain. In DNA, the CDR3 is TGCGCCAGCAGTCAAACCGCCCGGTTGAACACTGAAGCTTTCTTT. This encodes CASSQTARLNTEAFF.